Included here is one T cell receptor (beta chain) sequence, with context. Its antigen is not identified. The data stem from a study of radiation and T cells in renal cell carcinoma. General study findings and limits: Baseline intratumoral clonotype presence is unknown without pretreatment biopsies.

Time point meaning: blood 4 weeks post-SBRT, at nephrectomy. Treatment indicated: 15 Gy SBRT to primary tumor, nephrectomy 4 weeks later. Blood was sampled at baseline, 2 weeks and 4 weeks after SBRT. The patient's renal cell carcinoma had clear cell pathology. Measured with immunoSEQ multiplex PCR; TCRdb has only the in-frame clones, and not every one. Counted here are approximately 150,000 clones, around 88% occurring once; the ten biggest clones make up about a sixth. This TCR was recovered from a woman between 45 and 65 years old with renal cell carcinoma. The source material was blood, sampled from a patient whose treatment included radiotherapy and nephrectomy.

The DNA of the CDR3 is TGTGCCAGCAGTGAAGCGCAACTAGCGGGGGACCAAGAGACCCAGTACTTC. Amino acids: CASSEAQLAGDQETQYF. The V gene is TRBV2, the J gene TRBJ2-5, with TRBD2 matching over 11 bases. V trimming: 0 bases; J trimming: 0 bases; junction bases outside the gene matches: 3. The V gene's germline CDR1 is SNHLY and CDR2 FYNNEI. CDR3 length: 17 residues.